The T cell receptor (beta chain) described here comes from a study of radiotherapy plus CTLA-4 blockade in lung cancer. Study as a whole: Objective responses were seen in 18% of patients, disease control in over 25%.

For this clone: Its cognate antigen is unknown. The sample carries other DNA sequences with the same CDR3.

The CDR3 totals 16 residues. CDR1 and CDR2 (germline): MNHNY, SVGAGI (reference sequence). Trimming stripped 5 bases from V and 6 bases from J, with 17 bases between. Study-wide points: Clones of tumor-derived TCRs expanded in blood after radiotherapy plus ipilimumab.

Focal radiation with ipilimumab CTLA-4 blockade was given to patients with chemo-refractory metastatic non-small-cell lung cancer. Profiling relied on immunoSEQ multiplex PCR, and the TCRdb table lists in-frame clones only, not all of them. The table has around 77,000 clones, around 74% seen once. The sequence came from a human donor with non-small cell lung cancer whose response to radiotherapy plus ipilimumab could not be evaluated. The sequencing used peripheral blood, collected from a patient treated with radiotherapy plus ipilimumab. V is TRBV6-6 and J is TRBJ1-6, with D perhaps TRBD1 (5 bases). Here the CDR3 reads CASSPRGGLFNSPLHF. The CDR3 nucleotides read TGTGCCAGCAGTCCGCGGGGGGGACTCTTTAATTCACCCCTCCACTTT.